The source of this T cell receptor (beta chain) is a study of blood T cell repertoires in COVID-19. Overall study: Material from acute and convalescent COVID-19 was sourced from the United States, Italy and Spain. PBMCs, B-cell-depleted T cells, or T cells were the source of the cDNA or gDNA that made up the material.

The CDR3 totals 13 residues. J was trimmed by 7 bases and V by 6 bases; bases with no gene match: 6. In germline, CDR1 is LNHDA, CDR2 SQIVND (reference sequence). Using immunoSEQ multiplex PCR, the repertoire was profiled, and TCRdb retains in-frame clones only, with some absent. The top ten hold roughly 9% of the sample, which has some 260,000 clones, roughly 90% seen once. Everyone who took part was roughly 18 to 89 years old, and they came from about two dozen US areas. Resolution of symptoms, clearance, or two negative PCRs was present in recovered Cohort 3 donors. The receptor was derived from a middle-aged man who had recovered from COVID-19. This chain connects TRBV19 to TRBJ1-1; 9 bases line up with TRBD1. Input material: PBMCs or T cells enriched from blood (not recorded which). The CDR3 DNA is TGTGCCAGTAGCCTCGGGACAGGGTATGAAGCTTTCTTT. The encoded protein is CASSLGTGYEAFF.